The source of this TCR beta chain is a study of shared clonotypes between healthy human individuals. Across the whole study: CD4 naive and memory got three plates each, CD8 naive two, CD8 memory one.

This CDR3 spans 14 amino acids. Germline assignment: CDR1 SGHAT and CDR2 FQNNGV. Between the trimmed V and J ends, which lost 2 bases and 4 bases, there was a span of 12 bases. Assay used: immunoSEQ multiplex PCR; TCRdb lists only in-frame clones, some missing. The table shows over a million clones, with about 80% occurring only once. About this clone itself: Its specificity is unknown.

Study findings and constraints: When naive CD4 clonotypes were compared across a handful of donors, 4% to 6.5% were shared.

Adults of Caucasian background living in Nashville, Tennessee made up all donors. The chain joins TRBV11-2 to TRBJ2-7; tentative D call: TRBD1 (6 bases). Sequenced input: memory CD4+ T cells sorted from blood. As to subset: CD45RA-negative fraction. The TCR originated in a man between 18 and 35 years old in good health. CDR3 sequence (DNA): TGTGCCAGCAGCTTACCCAGGGGTAGTTACGAGCAGTACTTC. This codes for CASSLPRGSYEQYF.